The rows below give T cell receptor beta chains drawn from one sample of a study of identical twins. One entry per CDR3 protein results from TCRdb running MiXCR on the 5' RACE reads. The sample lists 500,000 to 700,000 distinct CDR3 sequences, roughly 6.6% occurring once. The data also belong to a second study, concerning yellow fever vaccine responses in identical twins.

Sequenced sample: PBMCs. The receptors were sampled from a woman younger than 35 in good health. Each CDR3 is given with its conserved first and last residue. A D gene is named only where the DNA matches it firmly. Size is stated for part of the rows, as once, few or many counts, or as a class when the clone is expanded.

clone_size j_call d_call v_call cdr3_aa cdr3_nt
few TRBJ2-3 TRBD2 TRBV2 CASRWLAGGTSTDTQYF TGTGCCAGCAGGTGGCTAGCGGGGGGAACTAGCACAGATACGCAGTATTTT
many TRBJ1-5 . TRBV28 CASSYLFPGEPQHF TGTGCCAGCAGTTACCTGTTCCCTGGAGAGCCCCAGCATTTT
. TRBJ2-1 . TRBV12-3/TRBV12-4 CASTLTGTYNEQFF TGTGCCAGCACCCTTACGGGTACTTACAATGAGCAGTTCTTC
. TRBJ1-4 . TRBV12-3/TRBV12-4 CASSGQLGEKLFF TGTGCCAGCAGTGGACAGCTAGGTGAAAAACTGTTTTTT
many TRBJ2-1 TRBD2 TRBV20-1 CSASRGLAGKNEQFF TGCAGTGCCTCCCGGGGACTAGCGGGAAAGAATGAGCAGTTCTTC
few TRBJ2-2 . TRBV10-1 CASRRDFYTGELFF TGCGCCAGCAGACGGGACTTCTACACCGGGGAGCTGTTTTTT
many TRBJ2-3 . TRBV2 CASSVEGLSTDTQYF TGTGCCAGCAGTGTGGAGGGACTGAGCACAGATACGCAGTATTTT
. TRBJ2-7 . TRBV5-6 CASSLNREGREQYF TGTGCCAGCAGCTTGAACAGGGAGGGGCGCGAGCAGTACTTC
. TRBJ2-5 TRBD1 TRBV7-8 CASSLAGPRGKHQETQYF TGTGCCAGCAGCTTAGCGGGTCCCAGGGGGAAACACCAAGAGACCCAGTACTTC
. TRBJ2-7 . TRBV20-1 CSATRGPSYEQYF TGCAGTGCTACCCGGGGCCCTTCCTACGAGCAGTACTTC
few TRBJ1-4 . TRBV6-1 CASSEARMQWGESNEKLFF TGTGCCAGCAGTGAAGCGCGGATGCAATGGGGGGAGTCTAATGAAAAACTGTTTTTT
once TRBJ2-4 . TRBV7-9 CASSPLGNIQYF TGTGCCAGCAGCCCCCTGGGAAACATTCAGTACTTC
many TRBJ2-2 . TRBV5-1 CASSYGHSNTGELFF TGCGCCAGCAGCTATGGACACTCGAACACCGGGGAGCTGTTTTTT
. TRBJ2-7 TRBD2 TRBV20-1 CSARWGGYEQYF TGCAGTGCTAGGTGGGGGGGCTACGAGCAGTACTTC
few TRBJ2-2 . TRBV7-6 CASSSRPTGSGELFF TGTGCCAGCAGCTCCCGACCCACAGGGTCCGGGGAGCTGTTTTTT